This TCR beta chain came from a study of human versus mouse CDR3 diversity and MHC coevolution (dated by TCRdb to about 2017). Looking at the study overall: The immunoSEQ assay was reported to detect one in 200,000 T cells and to minimize multiplex PCR amplification bias. Valid reads per sample ranged from roughly 5.5 x 10^6 to 1.8 x 10^7 across mouse and human samples. Human naive CD4 T cell repertoires were used as a reference for TCR selection on multiple MHC II alleles and were compared with human-TCR-locus transgenic mice carrying single MHC II. The human cohort comprised three healthy volunteer blood donors, one aged 30 to 40, one aged 40 to 49 and one aged 60 to 70 at collection.

The junction shows trimming of 6 bases on V and 8 bases on J, plus 14 bases between the germline ends. The CDR3 sequence holds 13 residues, the cysteine and phenylalanine included. The CDR3 DNA has 39 bases and is translated from base 1. Sequences MDHEN (CDR1) and SYDVKM (CDR2) are obtained from the germline V gene. What the authors observed across the whole study: According to iCHAO1 estimates, humans had the largest TCR beta repertoire, 1.7 million or so clonotypes, which was attributed likely to selection by multiple MHC II molecules. Repertoire diversity was not regarded as directly comparable between humans and mice because human T cells were selected on a handful of MHC II alleles. Among all the groups compared, the lowest clonal inequality scores came from two of the three human donors. On average, humans had more CDR3 deletions and insertions than mice, indicating greater exonuclease and TdT activity.

In the case of this clone: The specificity of this receptor is unknown. The sample holds no much larger clone one base away, and base qualities are not on file.

Fluorescence-activated cell sorting was used to isolate naive CD4 T cells, defined as CD45RO-negative and CD62L-positive, from PBMCs. Each donor gave roughly 53 ml of fresh peripheral blood, from which PBMCs were isolated by Ficoll density centrifugation. All samples were sorted on a FACSAria III instrument and reached purity above 95%. The QIAGEN blood and tissue kit was used to extract genomic DNA from the sorted cells, and that DNA was then quantified on a NanoDrop 1000. Using multiplex PCR of genomic DNA, the immunoSEQ platform deep sequenced and quantified the TCR alpha and beta chains. In the source study's methods: TCR sequences were annotated using IMGT gene and region definitions. Out-of-frame rearrangements were taken as a proxy for the preselection repertoire and were compared with in-frame clonotypes. The iCHAO1 estimator provided with the immunoSEQ platform was used to estimate repertoire size. A Gini index based on the Lorenz curve was applied to in-frame amino acid clonotypes to measure clonal inequality. The intersect function in the R package tcR was used to count shared clonotypes, while the Jaccard index served to score similarity. Principal component analysis of V, J and V-J usage frequencies was run with the R prcomp function without normalization. TCRdb obtained this table from immuneACCESS and retained in-frame rearrangements with V and J assigned. These tables miss some clones; where compared with another copy, unresolved V genes account for less than half of the shortfall, and the remainder is unexplained. V and J calls and clone size are those listed in that table; D and trimming were worked out from the DNA. The sample table contains 75,000 to 90,000 clones; only one count was recorded for 90% to 95% of them. 1.3% to 1.5% of the sample is in the top ten clones.

This chain joins TRBV28 to TRBJ2-1; the D gene assignment is ambiguous. Source material: naive CD4+ T cells from blood. The cell subset or site label, as the study defines it: CD45RO-negative CD62L-positive naive CD4 T cells. The sequence derives from a person aged 25 to 75 in good health. The CDR3 protein: CASSILVSHEQFF. Read as DNA, the sequence is TGTGCCAGCAGCATCCTAGTGTCCCATGAGCAGTTCTTC.